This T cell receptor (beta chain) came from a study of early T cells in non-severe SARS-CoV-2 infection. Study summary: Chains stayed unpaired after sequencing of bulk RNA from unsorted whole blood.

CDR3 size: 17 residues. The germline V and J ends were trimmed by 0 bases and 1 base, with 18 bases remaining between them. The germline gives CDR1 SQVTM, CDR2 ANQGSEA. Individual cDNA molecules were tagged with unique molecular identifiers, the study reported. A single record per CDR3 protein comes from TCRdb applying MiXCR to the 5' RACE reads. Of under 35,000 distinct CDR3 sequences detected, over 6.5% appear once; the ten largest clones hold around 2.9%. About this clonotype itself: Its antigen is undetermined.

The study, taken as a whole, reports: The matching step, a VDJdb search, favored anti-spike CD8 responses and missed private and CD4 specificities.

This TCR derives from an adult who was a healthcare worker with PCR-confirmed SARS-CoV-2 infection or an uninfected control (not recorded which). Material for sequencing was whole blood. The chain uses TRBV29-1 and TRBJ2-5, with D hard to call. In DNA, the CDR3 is TGCAGCGTTGAAGATCTAGGCAGATCTATCGGCCAAGAGACCCAGTACTTC. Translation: CSVEDLGRSIGQETQYF. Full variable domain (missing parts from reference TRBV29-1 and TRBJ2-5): SAVISQKPSRDICQRGTSLTIQCQVDSQVTMMFWYRQQPGQSLTLIATANQGSEATYESGFVIDKFPISRPNLTFSTLTVSNMSPEDSSIYLCSVEDLGRSIGQETQYFGPGTRLLVL.